Presented here are 22 T cell receptor beta chains from one specimen sequenced in a study of blood T cell repertoires in COVID-19. The data were produced by immunoSEQ multiplex PCR, yet TCRdb's version contains in-frame clones alone and is incomplete. In the table there are 220,000 or so clones, 80% to 85% of which are singletons. Material for sequencing was peripheral blood. These receptors were taken from an elderly woman with COVID-19, enrolled during active disease.

The J gene is TRBJ2-3, the V gene TRBV6-2 or TRBV6-3; TRBD2 is a possible D gene (6 bases). Germline V gene data show CDR1 as MNHEY and CDR2 as SVGEGT. V lost 1 base, J lost 0 bases, and 8 bases lay in between. This CDR3 has 15 amino acids. The CDR3 DNA follows: TGTGCCAGCAGTTACTGGGGGACTAGCACAGATACGCAGTATTTT. Its protein product is CASSYWGTSTDTQYF.

The chain employs TRBV5-1 and TRBJ1-2; TRBD1 aligns across 9 bases. With V trimmed by 5 bases and J by 5 bases, 4 bases remained unmatched. Germline CDR1 is SGHRS and CDR2 is YFSETQ. The CDR3 is 13 amino acids. The CDR3 nucleotides are TGCGCCAGCAGACCGGGACAGGGTTATGGCTACACCTTC. Amino acid sequence: CASRPGQGYGYTF.

The chain combines TRBV11-3 with TRBJ2-1, with D possibly matching TRBD1 (7 bases). Trimming cost V 0 bases and J 7 bases, with 13 bases left between them. This CDR3 region has 15 residues. In germline, CDR1 is SGHNT, CDR2 YENEEA. As DNA, the CDR3 is TGTGCCAGCAGCTTAGACGGGCAGGGGGGAAATGAGCAGTTCTTC. Translation gives CASSLDGQGGNEQFF.

The V gene is TRBV3-1 (or the pseudogene TRBV3-2), the J gene TRBJ1-2; a possible D gene is TRBD1 (6 bases). V lost 3 bases to trimming and J lost 7 bases, with 15 bases between them. CDR3 length: 14 amino acids. Looked up from germline, CDR1 is LGHDT and CDR2 is YNNKEL (reference sequence). CDR3 coding DNA: TGTGCCAGCAGCCAGGTACAGGGTATTGGTGGCTACACCTTC. Its protein is CASSQVQGIGGYTF.

The CDR3 DNA is TGCGCCAGCAGACAGGGGGCCTTCAGCAATCAGCCCCAGCATTTT. Its protein product is CASRQGAFSNQPQHF. This sequence joins TRBV23-1 and TRBJ1-5; 9 bases are a match to TRBD1. TRBV23-1 is an ORF; its function is uncertain. This CDR3 contains 15 residues. V dropped 6 bases and J dropped 1; count of bases not matched to a gene: 4.

A few counts support this clone. The V call is TRBV7-9, the J call TRBJ2-7; TRBD1 aligns across 9 bases. The CDR3 consists of 15 residues. V shed 4 bases, J shed 3 bases, and the junction held 7 bases outside the gene matches. Per the germline V gene, CDR1 is SEHNR and CDR2 is FQNEAQ (reference sequence). The CDR3 reads CASSSRDRVNYEQYF. Written as DNA, the CDR3 is TGTGCCAGCAGCTCCCGGGACAGGGTCAACTACGAGCAGTACTTC.

There are a few counts of this clone. This sequence joins TRBV4-1 and TRBJ2-3, with TRBD1 matching 7 bases. Germline loops: CDR1 MGHRA, CDR2 YSYEKL. The CDR3 has 17 amino acids. J was trimmed by 4 bases and V by 3 bases; bases with no gene match: 13. CDR3 in amino acids: CASSQYGSTQGADTQYF. CDR3 DNA: TGCGCCAGCAGCCAGTACGGGTCAACTCAGGGGGCAGATACGCAGTATTTT.

The chain couples TRBV15 to TRBJ1-2, with a weak D call TRBD1 (6 bases). V lost 0 bases and J 7 bases, leaving 15 bases between the germline ends. Germline CDR1 reads LNHNV; CDR2 reads YYDKDF (reference sequence). The CDR3 totals 15 residues. DNA for the CDR3: TGTGCCACCAGCAGAGATATAACAGGGAAGGGTGGCTACACCTTC. It specifies CATSRDITGKGGYTF.

The J gene is TRBJ1-4, the V gene TRBV7-9; D gene uncertain. Trimming pared 0 bases from V and 7 bases from J, leaving 9 bases between. The germline V gene encodes CDR1 SEHNR and CDR2 FQNEAQ (reference sequence). CDR3 length equals 14 residues. The CDR3 bases are TGTGCCAGCAGCTTAGCGGGTGGAGGTGAAAAACTGTTTTTT. Translation gives CASSLAGGGEKLFF.

The chain uses TRBV5-4 and TRBJ1-2, with D uncertain. This CDR3 has 13 amino acids. CDR1 is SGHNT, CDR2 YYREEE, per germline (reference sequence). V lost 3 bases and J 5 bases, leaving 11 bases between the germline ends. The CDR3 DNA follows: TGTGCCAGCAGCTCTGAACTGAGTTATGGCTACACCTTC. This sequence encodes CASSSELSYGYTF.

The V gene is TRBV7-3, the J gene TRBJ2-5; 14 nucleotides align to TRBD2. Trimming removed 3 bases from V and 5 bases from J; junction bases left unmatched: 8. The CDR3 is 17 residues long. Germline CDR1 SGHTA, CDR2 FQGTGA. The CDR3 coding sequence is TGTGCCAGCAGCTTTAGTGGGACTAGCGGGGGCCAGGAGACCCAGTACTTC. Amino acids: CASSFSGTSGGQETQYF.

The V and J genes are TRBV12-5 and TRBJ2-2; 7 bases match TRBD2. After removal of 5 bases from V and 8 bases from J, the junction contained 8 bases not matched to a gene. The CDR3 extends over 14 amino acids. Germline V gene sequence: CDR1 LGHNT, CDR2 FRNRAP. The CDR3 bases are TGTGCTAGTGGTAGCGGGGCTGGGGCGGGGGAGCTGTTTTTT. This encodes CASGSGAGAGELFF.

This clone was seen a handful of times. The rearrangement joins TRBV5-1 to TRBJ1-2; 8 nucleotides line up with TRBD1. The CDR3 extends over 14 amino acids. CDR1 and CDR2 from the germline V gene are SGHRS and YFSETQ. Unmatched junction bases numbered 7, after V lost 1 base and J lost 8 bases. The CDR3 protein is CASSLSGQGEGYTF. The CDR3 nucleotides are TGCGCCAGCAGCTTGTCTGGACAGGGAGAGGGCTACACCTTC.

This rearrangement joins TRBV11-3 to TRBJ2-7; 8 nucleotides align to TRBD1. Germline V gives CDR1 SGHNT, CDR2 YENEEA. The CDR3 is made up of 16 amino acids. V shed 4 bases and J 5 bases; nucleotides not matched to a gene: 13. The DNA for the CDR3 is TGTGCCAGCAGCTCTGGGGGACAGGCACCCACCCACGAGCAGTACTTC. This sequence encodes CASSSGGQAPTHEQYF. Filled out from reference TRBV11-3 and TRBJ2-7, the complete variable domain reads EAGVVQSPRYKIIEKKQPVAFWCNPISGHNTLYWYLQNLGQGPELLIRYENEEAVDDSQLPKDRFSAERLKGVDSTLKIQPAELGDSAVYLCASSSGGQAPTHEQYFGPGTRLTVT.

The chain has TRBV10-3 and TRBJ2-7; D may be TRBD1 or TRBD2 (7 bases each). Germline CDR1 is ENHRY and CDR2 is SYGVKD. V was cut by 10 bases and J by 2 bases, with 21 bases left in between. This CDR3 is built from 15 residues. The CDR3 DNA follows: TGTGCCACCATTGACAGGGAGCGGGGTCCCTACGAGCAGTACTTC. Residues: CATIDRERGPYEQYF.

The chain combines TRBV7-9 with TRBJ2-7; 7 bases align to TRBD2. The CDR3 covers 14 residues. In germline, CDR1 is SEHNR, CDR2 FQNEAQ (reference sequence). The junction had 8 bases not matched to a gene; V was cut back by 4 bases and J by 5 bases. As DNA, the CDR3 is TGTGCCAGCAGCTCGCGGACTAGTACTCACGAGCAGTACTTC. It translates to CASSSRTSTHEQYF.

The chain has TRBV7-3 and TRBJ2-3; D remains unclear. CDR3 length equals 13 residues. Between the trimmed V and J ends, which lost 8 bases and 0 bases, there was a span of 9 bases. The V gene's germline CDR1 is SGHTA and CDR2 FQGTGA. The CDR3 reads CASGSGSTDTQYF. The CDR3 region has the DNA TGTGCCAGCGGGTCGGGTAGCACAGATACGCAGTATTTT.

The rearrangement uses TRBV5-1 and TRBJ2-2; D not resolved. CDR1 and CDR2 (germline): SGHRS, YFSETQ. The CDR3 totals 13 residues. Deletions cut 2 bases from V and 7 bases from J, with 9 bases between. In DNA, the CDR3 is TGCGCCAGCAGCTTTCGGTCCGACGGGGAGCTGTTTTTT. Amino acid sequence: CASSFRSDGELFF.

The rearrangement uses TRBV7-9 and TRBJ2-2; 8 bases are a match to TRBD2. Germline CDR1 is SEHNR and CDR2 is FQNEAQ (reference sequence). The CDR3 extends over 16 amino acids. The J segment lost 6 bases and the V segment lost 1 base, leaving 7 bases of the junction unmatched. CDR3 DNA sequence: TGTGCCAGCAGCTTAGTCGACGGGAGGGCCTCCGGGGAGCTGTTTTTT. Amino acids: CASSLVDGRASGELFF.

V usage is TRBV10-3 and J usage is TRBJ1-2, with a weak D call TRBD1 (6 bases). CDR1 ENHRY and CDR2 SYGVKD come from the germline V gene. CDR3 length: 13 residues. Trimming took 3 bases from V and 3 from J, leaving 8 bases between them. The CDR3: CAISEGGDYGYTF. CDR3 sequence (DNA): TGTGCCATCAGTGAAGGGGGGGACTATGGCTACACCTTC.

The rearrangement joins TRBV12-5 to TRBJ1-1; D is perhaps TRBD1 (6 bases). Trimming took 6 bases from V and 11 from J, leaving 16 bases between them. The germline V gene encodes CDR1 LGHNT and CDR2 FRNRAP. This CDR3 is built from 12 residues. CDR3 in DNA: TGTGCTAGTGGCCCCCAGGGGATGAGGGCTTTCTTT. This codes for CASGPQGMRAFF. The whole variable domain, remainder taken from reference TRBV12-5 and TRBJ1-1, is DARVTQTPRHKVTEMGQEVTMRCQPILGHNTVFWYRQTMMQGLELLAYFRNRAPLDDSGMPKDRFSAEMPDATLATLKIQPSEPRDSAVYFCASGPQGMRAFFGQGTRLTVV.

This chain connects TRBV5-8 to TRBJ1-2; TRBD1 aligns across 8 bases. Trimming cost V 5 bases and J 0 bases; bases outside gene matches: 12. From germline, CDR1 is SGHTS and CDR2 YDEGEE. The CDR3 runs to 17 residues. The CDR3 is CASSSPRDRMTNYGYTF. In DNA, the CDR3 is TGTGCCAGCAGTTCTCCCCGGGACAGGATGACTAACTATGGCTACACCTTC.